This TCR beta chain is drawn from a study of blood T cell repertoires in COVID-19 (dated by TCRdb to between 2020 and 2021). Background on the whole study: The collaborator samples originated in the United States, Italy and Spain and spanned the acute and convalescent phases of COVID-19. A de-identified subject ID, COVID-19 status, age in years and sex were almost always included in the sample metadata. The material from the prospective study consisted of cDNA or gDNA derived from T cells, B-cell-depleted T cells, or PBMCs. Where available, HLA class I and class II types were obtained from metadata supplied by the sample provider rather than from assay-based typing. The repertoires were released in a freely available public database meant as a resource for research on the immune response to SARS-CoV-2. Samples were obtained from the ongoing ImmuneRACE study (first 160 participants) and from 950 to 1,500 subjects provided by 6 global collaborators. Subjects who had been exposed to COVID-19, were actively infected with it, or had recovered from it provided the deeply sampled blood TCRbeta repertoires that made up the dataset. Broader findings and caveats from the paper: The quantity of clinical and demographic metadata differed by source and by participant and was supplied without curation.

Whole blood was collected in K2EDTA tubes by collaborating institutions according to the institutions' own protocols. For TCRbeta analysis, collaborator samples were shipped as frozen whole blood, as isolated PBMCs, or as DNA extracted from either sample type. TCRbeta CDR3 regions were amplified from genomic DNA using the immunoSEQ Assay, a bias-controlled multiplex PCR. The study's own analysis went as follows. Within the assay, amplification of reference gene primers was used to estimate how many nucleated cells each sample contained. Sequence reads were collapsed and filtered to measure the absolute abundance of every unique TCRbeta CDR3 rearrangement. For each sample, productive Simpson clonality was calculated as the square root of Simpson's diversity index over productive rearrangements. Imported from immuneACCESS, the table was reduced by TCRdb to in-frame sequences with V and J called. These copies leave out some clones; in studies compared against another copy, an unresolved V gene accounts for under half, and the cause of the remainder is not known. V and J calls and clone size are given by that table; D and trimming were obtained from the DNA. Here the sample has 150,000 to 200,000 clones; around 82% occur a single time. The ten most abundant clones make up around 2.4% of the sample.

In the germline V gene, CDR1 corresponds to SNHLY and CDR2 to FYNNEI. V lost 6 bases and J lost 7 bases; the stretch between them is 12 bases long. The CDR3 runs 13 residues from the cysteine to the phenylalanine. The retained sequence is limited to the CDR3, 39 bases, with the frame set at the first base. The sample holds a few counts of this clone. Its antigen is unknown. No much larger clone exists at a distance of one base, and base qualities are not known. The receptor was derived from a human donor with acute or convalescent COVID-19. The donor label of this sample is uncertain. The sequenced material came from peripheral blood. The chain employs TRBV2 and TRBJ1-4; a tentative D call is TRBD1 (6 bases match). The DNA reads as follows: TGTGCCAGCAGGGCCCTAGGGGGTGAAAAACTGTTTTTT. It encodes CASRALGGEKLFF. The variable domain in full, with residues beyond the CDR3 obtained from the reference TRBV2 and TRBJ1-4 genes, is EPEVTQTPSHQVTQMGQEVILRCVPISNHLYFYWYRQILGQKVEFLVSFYNNEISEKSEIFDDQFSVERPDGSNFTLKIRSTKLEDSAMYFCASRALGGEKLFFGSGTQLSVL.